These T cell receptor beta chains were read from a single sample in a study of blood T cell repertoires in COVID-19. Only in-frame clones appear in the TCRdb table, and some are missing; sequencing was by immunoSEQ multiplex PCR. The table shows some 240,000 clones, with roughly 80% occurring only once. The sequenced material came from peripheral blood. These receptors came from a woman at least 80 years old with COVID-19, enrolled during active disease. Each CDR3 is given with its conserved first and last residue. A D gene is named only where the DNA matches it firmly. Clone sizes are given selectively: once, few, many, or a class where the clone is expanded.

DNA: TGTGCCAGCAGCCAAGGAAGGGGACAGGGGAGTCAGCCCCAGCATTTT
CDR3: CASSQGRGQGSQPQHF
V: TRBV3-1/TRBV3-2
size: few
J: TRBJ1-5
D: TRBD1

DNA: TGTGCCAGCAGTTACGGGCCTTGGACACCTGAGCAGTTCTTC
CDR3: CASSYGPWTPEQFF
V: TRBV6-5
size: once
J: TRBJ2-1
D: -

DNA: TGTGCCATCAGTGAGCAAAACACTGAAGCTTTCTTT
CDR3: CAISEQNTEAFF
V: TRBV10-3
size: -
J: TRBJ1-1
D: -

DNA: TGTGCCAGCAGTTTCCCACAAGGGGGCTACTGGGAGACCCAGTACTTC
CDR3: CASSFPQGGYWETQYF
V: TRBV6-2/TRBV6-3
size: -
J: TRBJ2-5
D: TRBD1

DNA: TGTGCCAGCAGTACTGCCGGGACTAGCGGCTACAATGAGCAGTTCTTC
CDR3: CASSTAGTSGYNEQFF
V: TRBV28
size: -
J: TRBJ2-1
D: TRBD2

DNA: TGTGCCAGCAGTTTTAAAGGAGTGGGCACTGAAGCTTTCTTT
CDR3: CASSFKGVGTEAFF
V: TRBV27
size: -
J: TRBJ1-1
D: -

DNA: TGTGCCAGCAGCCCGGACAGGGTCGGAGTTACCTCTGGGGCCAACGTCCTGACTTTC
CDR3: CASSPDRVGVTSGANVLTF
V: TRBV7-2
size: -
J: TRBJ2-6
D: TRBD1

DNA: TGCGCCAGCAGCTCCCTCCCAGGCGCTAATGAAAAACTGTTTTTT
CDR3: CASSSLPGANEKLFF
V: TRBV5-1
size: -
J: TRBJ1-4
D: -

DNA: TGCAGCGTTGAAGAGGGGGCGAATCAGCCCCAGCATTTT
CDR3: CSVEEGANQPQHF
V: TRBV29-1
size: few
J: TRBJ1-5
D: -

DNA: TGTGCCAGCAGCGCAGGACTAGCGGGAAGACTTTATAGGAATGAGCAGTTCTTC
CDR3: CASSAGLAGRLYRNEQFF
V: TRBV7-8
size: -
J: TRBJ2-1
D: TRBD2

DNA: TGTGCCAGCAGCCAAGTCTCCAGCGAGCAGTACTTC
CDR3: CASSQVSSEQYF
V: TRBV4-2
size: -
J: TRBJ2-7
D: -

DNA: TGCAGCGTTGGACACGGCCAAGGAAACACCATATATTTT
CDR3: CSVGHGQGNTIYF
V: TRBV29-1
size: once
J: TRBJ1-3
D: -

DNA: TGTGCCAGCAGCGCGCGACTAGCGGGGATCTCTGGGGCCAACGTCCTGACTTTC
CDR3: CASSARLAGISGANVLTF
V: TRBV3-1/TRBV3-2
size: -
J: TRBJ2-6
D: TRBD2

DNA: TGTGCCAGCAGTTTACGCGGGGGACTAGCGGGATCCGATGAGCAGTTCTTC
CDR3: CASSLRGGLAGSDEQFF
V: TRBV27
size: -
J: TRBJ2-1
D: TRBD2

DNA: TGTGCCAGTAGTAATACAGGGTATGGCTACACCTTC
CDR3: CASSNTGYGYTF
V: TRBV19
size: -
J: TRBJ1-2
D: -

DNA: TGTGCCAGCAGCTTAGCCGGACAGGGGTACACTGAAGCTTTCTTT
CDR3: CASSLAGQGYTEAFF
V: TRBV7-8
size: -
J: TRBJ1-1
D: TRBD1

DNA: TGCAGCGTTGCCCCTACAGGGGCTCGGGAGCAGTACTTC
CDR3: CSVAPTGAREQYF
V: TRBV29-1
size: -
J: TRBJ2-7
D: TRBD1

DNA: TGCAGCGTTGCTCAGCGGGAGTTTACCGGGGAGCTGTTTTTT
CDR3: CSVAQREFTGELFF
V: TRBV29-1
size: -
J: TRBJ2-2
D: TRBD2

DNA: TGTGCCAGCAGTCCCCCCGGGACAGGGTTTGGCTACACCTTC
CDR3: CASSPPGTGFGYTF
V: TRBV28
size: -
J: TRBJ1-2
D: TRBD1

DNA: TGTGCCAGCAGCTCCGCAAGCGGGAGGTCCGCGCAGCAGTTCTTC
CDR3: CASSSASGRSAQQFF
V: TRBV7-6
size: once
J: TRBJ2-1
D: TRBD2

DNA: TGTGCCAGGCCTCCAGGCCCCTCCTATCTCATGCCTAATGAAAAACTGTTTTTT
CDR3: CARPPGPSYLMPNEKLFF
V: TRBV21-1
size: -
J: TRBJ1-4
D: -

DNA: TGTGCCTGGAGTCTACAGGGGAACACTGAAGCTTTCTTT
CDR3: CAWSLQGNTEAFF
V: TRBV30
size: few
J: TRBJ1-1
D: -

DNA: TGTGCCAGCAGCTTAGTACTAGCGGGGTCAGAGACCCAGTACTTC
CDR3: CASSLVLAGSETQYF
V: TRBV7-9
size: -
J: TRBJ2-5
D: TRBD2